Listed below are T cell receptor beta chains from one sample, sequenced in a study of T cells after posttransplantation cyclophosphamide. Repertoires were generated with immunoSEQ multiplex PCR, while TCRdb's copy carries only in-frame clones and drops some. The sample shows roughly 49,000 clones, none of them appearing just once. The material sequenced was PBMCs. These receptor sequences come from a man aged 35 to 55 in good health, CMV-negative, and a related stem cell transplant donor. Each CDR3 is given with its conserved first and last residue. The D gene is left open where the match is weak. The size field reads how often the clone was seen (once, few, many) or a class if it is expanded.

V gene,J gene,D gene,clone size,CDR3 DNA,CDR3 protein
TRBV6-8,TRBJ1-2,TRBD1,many,TGTGCCAGCAGACGGGACAGCAACTATGGCTACACCTTC,CASRRDSNYGYTF
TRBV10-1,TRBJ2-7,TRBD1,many,TGCGCCAGCAGTGAGTCTGGACAGGGTTTCGACGAGCAGTACTTC,CASSESGQGFDEQYF
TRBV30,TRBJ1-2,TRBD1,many,TGTGCCTGGACCCCGGGACAGGTGGGCTATGGCTACACCTTC,CAWTPGQVGYGYTF
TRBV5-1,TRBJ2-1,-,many,TGCGCCAGCAGCCTTGGGACTCACTTTTACAATGAGCAGTTCTTC,CASSLGTHFYNEQFF
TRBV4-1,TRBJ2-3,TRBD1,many,TGCGCCAGCAGCCAGACCGACAGGGAGCCAGATACGCAGTATTTT,CASSQTDREPDTQYF
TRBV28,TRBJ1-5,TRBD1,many,TGTGCCAGCAGTTCTCGACAGGGGAATCAGCCCCAGCATTTT,CASSSRQGNQPQHF
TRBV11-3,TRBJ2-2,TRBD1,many,TGTGCCAGCAGCTCCCGACAGGGGGACACCGGGGAGCTGTTTTTT,CASSSRQGDTGELFF
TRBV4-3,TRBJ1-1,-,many,TGCGCCAGCAGCCAATATTCAGGCACTGAAGCTTTCTTT,CASSQYSGTEAFF
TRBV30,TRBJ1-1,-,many,TGTGCCTGGACAGGCGAGATGAACACTGAAGCTTTCTTT,CAWTGEMNTEAFF
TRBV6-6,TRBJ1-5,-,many,TGTGCCAGCAGTTACGCCCCAGGGCACCAGCATTTT,CASSYAPGHQHF
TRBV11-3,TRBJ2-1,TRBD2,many,TGTGCCAGCAGCTGGGGACTAGCGGTATACAATGAGCAGTTCTTC,CASSWGLAVYNEQFF
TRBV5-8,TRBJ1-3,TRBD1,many,TGTGCCAGCAGCTCCGGACAGGCTTACTCTGGAAACACCATATATTTT,CASSSGQAYSGNTIYF
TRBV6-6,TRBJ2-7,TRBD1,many,TGTGCCAGCAGTTACGAAGGACAGGGGATCTCCGAGCAGTACTTC,CASSYEGQGISEQYF
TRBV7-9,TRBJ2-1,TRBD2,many,TGTGCCAGCAGCTTAGAAGCGGGAGGCTACAATGAGCAGTTCTTC,CASSLEAGGYNEQFF
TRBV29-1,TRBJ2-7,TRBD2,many,TGCAGCGTCGATTATAGCGGGACGTACGAGCAGTACTTC,CSVDYSGTYEQYF
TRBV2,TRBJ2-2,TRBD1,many,TGTGCCAGCAGTAATGACAGGGGCGGATCCGGGGAGCTGTTTTTT,CASSNDRGGSGELFF
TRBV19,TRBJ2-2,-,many,TGTGCCAGTAGGACGGGACACCTAACCGGGGAGCTGTTTTTT,CASRTGHLTGELFF
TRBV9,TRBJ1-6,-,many,TGTGCCAGCAGCGGGGGGCATAATTCACCCCTCCACTTT,CASSGGHNSPLHF
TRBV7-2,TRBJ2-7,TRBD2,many,TGTGCCAGCAGCTTTCGGACTAGCGCACCCTACGAGCAGTACTTC,CASSFRTSAPYEQYF
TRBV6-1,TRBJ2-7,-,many,TGTGCCAGCAGCCAGACTTACGAGCAGTACTTC,CASSQTYEQYF
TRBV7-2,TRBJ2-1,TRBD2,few,TGTGCCAGCAGCTTAAGAGCGGGAGGGCCTACGGGTCGGAATGAGCAGTTCTTC,CASSLRAGGPTGRNEQFF
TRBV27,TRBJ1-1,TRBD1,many,TGTGCCAGCAGTTTCAAACAGGGGGTCACTGAAGCTTTCTTT,CASSFKQGVTEAFF
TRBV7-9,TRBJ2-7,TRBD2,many,TGTGCCAGCAGCCGGGGGGGGGAAGGCTCCTACGAGCAGTACTTC,CASSRGGEGSYEQYF
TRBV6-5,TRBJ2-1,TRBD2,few,TGTGCCAGCAGTGTACTAGCGGGGTTCTACAATGAGCAGTTCTTC,CASSVLAGFYNEQFF
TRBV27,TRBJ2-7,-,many,TGTGCCAGCAGTTTTGGGACATCTAACCACGAGCAGTACTTC,CASSFGTSNHEQYF
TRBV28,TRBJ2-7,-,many,TGTGCCAGCAGTCGGACAGTAAACTCCTACGAGCAGTACTTC,CASSRTVNSYEQYF
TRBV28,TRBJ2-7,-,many,TGTGCCAGCAGTCCTTCGGGTCTTTACGAGCAGTACTTC,CASSPSGLYEQYF
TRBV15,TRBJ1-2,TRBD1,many,TGTGCCACCAGCAGAGGGGCACAGAGGGGGCGAAACTATGGCTACACCTTC,CATSRGAQRGRNYGYTF
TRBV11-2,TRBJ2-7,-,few,TGTGCCAGCACCTCGGGGGGACACTACGAGCAGTACTTC,CASTSGGHYEQYF
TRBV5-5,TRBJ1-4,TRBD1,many,TGTGCCAGCAGCTTTTGGTTAACAGGGGAAGGGGAAAAACTGTTTTTT,CASSFWLTGEGEKLFF
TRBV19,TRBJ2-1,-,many,TGTGCCAGTAGTATAGACGCTGGGGGCAATGGGCAGTTCTTC,CASSIDAGGNGQFF